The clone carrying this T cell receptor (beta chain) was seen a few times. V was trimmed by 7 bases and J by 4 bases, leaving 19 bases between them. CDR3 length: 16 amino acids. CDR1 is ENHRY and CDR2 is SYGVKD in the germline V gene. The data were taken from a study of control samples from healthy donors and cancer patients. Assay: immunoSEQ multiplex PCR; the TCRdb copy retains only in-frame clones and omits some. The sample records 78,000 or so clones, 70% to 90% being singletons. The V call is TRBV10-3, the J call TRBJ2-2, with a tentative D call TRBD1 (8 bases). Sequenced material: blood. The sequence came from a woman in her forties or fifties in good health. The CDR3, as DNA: TGTGCCATCATGAGAGGACAGGGAGGGACCACCGGGGAGCTGTTTTTT. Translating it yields CAIMRGQGGTTGELFF.